This T cell receptor (beta chain) was sequenced for a study of cytomegalovirus exposure and HLA in healthy donors (dated by TCRdb to about 2017). Notes on the research overall: In an earlier analysis of 587 of the donors, around 300 Gb of sequence data and just under 120 million unique TCR beta sequences from roughly 180 million T cells were reported. Approximately 310 gigabases of sequencing data and roughly 81 million unique TCR sequences made up an early release that covered nearly 650 HLA-typed donors. Of the 300 to 450 genotyped donors, roughly 85% fell in the genetic ancestry cluster associated with self-reported Caucasian donors. The aim of the study was to test whether cataloging public T cell receptors could identify signatures of past pathogen exposure. The study profiled the T cell repertoires of hundreds of subjects by immunosequencing and related them to cytomegalovirus serostatus. A separate validation cohort of roughly 130 different subjects was used in addition to the roughly 700-subject first cohort. To predict cytomegalovirus infection status, the study brought together high-throughput TCR immunosequencing, statistical association of individual TCRs with disease status, and machine learning. A later analysis re-analyzed previously published TCR beta repertoires from 500 to 700 donors and added high-resolution HLA genotyping to study TCR occurrence patterns. In the later analysis, no new phenotypic data were used to find candidate immune exposures; instead, reliance was placed on TCR beta sequences and their occurrence across donors. In an earlier analysis of 587 of the donors, high-throughput TCR beta sequencing was used to judge whether each TCR beta V gene segment behaved as functional or pseudogenic. Donor age, sex, ethnicity and CMV serostatus were compiled together with the repertoire data. Genome-wide SNP genotypes for about three fifths of the roughly 670 donors were used in a later genetic analysis, which treated that subset as a discovery cohort. All discovery cohort repertoires had been generated using a single sequencing platform. Class I and class II HLA loci were covered by the typing at four-digit resolution. Typing coverage varied by locus: roughly 629-640 donors for A, B, C, DRB1 and DQB1; more than 500 for DQA1; more than 600 for DPA1; under 490 for DPB1. A handful of DR-DQ haplotypes were handled as single units for association and clustering because linkage in the cohort was strong. Among 398 genotyped donors of the cohort, an average of approximately 230,000 unique TCR beta nucleotide sequences were sequenced per donor, around 18% of them non-productive.

The cohort comprised around 700 healthy bone marrow donors. At the time of sampling, all cohort members were nominally healthy, though unrecorded immune exposures were likely present. The donor tested CMV seronegative and was one of the 352 seronegative cohort members. Every donor gave a peripheral blood sample, and the peripheral blood mononuclear cells from that sample were used for TCR beta sequencing. The Qiagen DNeasy Blood Extraction Kit was used to extract genomic DNA from the blood cell samples. This clone was picked up a small number of times. Its antigen is not yet known. Base qualities are missing; no much larger clone stands one base away. The CDR3 runs 15 residues from the cysteine to the phenylalanine. Solely the CDR3 DNA is kept, with 45 bases framed from the first base. Sequences SGDLS (CDR1) and YYNGEE (CDR2) are obtained from the germline V gene. Trimming takes 4 bases off V and 5 bases off J; junction bases not matched to a gene: 6.

The library was made by the immunoSEQ multiplex PCR assay. For the multiplex PCR, a mixture combining 60 forward primers for TCR Vbeta segments and 13 reverse primers for TCR Jbeta segments was used. Amplification of the CDR3 region of rearranged TCR beta genes was performed with a multiplex PCR assay on genomic DNA. On the Illumina HiSeq System, the amplified TCR beta libraries were sequenced as 87-base-pair reads. The authors processed their data as follows. In a later analysis, 70 million to 95 million unique TCR beta chains were counted across the 500 to 850 repertoires, and roughly 10 million of these chains were shared by at least two donors. A nearest-neighbor algorithm error-corrected the raw reads and collapsed the reads into unique sequences, merging closely related sequences to remove PCR and sequencing errors. Alignment of CDR3 sequences to IMGT reference sequences was used to assign V, D and J gene segments. Each retained sequence needed at least a six-nucleotide match to both a V gene segment and a J gene segment. Rearrangements were called productive when the CDR3 lacked stop codons and stayed in frame with V and J; all others were non-productive. CDR3 was defined according to IMGT convention as the region running from the second conserved V-encoded cysteine to the conserved J-encoded phenylalanine. The earlier analysis of approximately 500 of the donors excluded sequences that lacked an unambiguous match to a single V gene segment. In an earlier analysis of some 590 of the donors, a V segment was called functional when productive rearrangements were above 56.7%, and segregating when the standard deviation between donors exceeded 5%. To diagnose cytomegalovirus status from the catalog of TCR beta chain sequences, a statistical classification framework was built. In a later analysis, TCR nucleotide sequences were compared against IMGT/GENE-DB human TR gene sequences so that V and J genes could be assigned. The TCRdist pipeline was used in a later analysis to assign CDR3 sequences and most-parsimonious VDJ recombination scenarios. In a later analysis, every TCR beta chain was defined by the combination of its CDR3 amino acid sequence and its V-gene family, and reads without a unique V-gene family were dropped. To address suspected cross-contamination and a sequencing artifact, a later analysis removed a few hundred highly shared, low-generation-probability nucleotide sequences. In a later analysis, a clonal expansion index was calculated for each public chain from normalized within-repertoire ranks of inferred template counts. In a later analysis, generation probabilities were computed with a VDJ recombination model fitted to out-of-frame rearrangements, and the resulting probabilities were checked against IGoR. A later analysis scored TCR-TCR, TCR-HLA and TCR-CMV co-occurrence with hypergeometric tests, applying a repertoire-size bias correction to TCR pairs. To estimate false discovery rates, a later analysis permuted the HLA or CMV assignments 20 times. In a later analysis, co-occurring TCRs were grouped using DBSCAN, with TCRdist sequence similarity added in when clustering inside HLA-allele-positive subsets. Repertoires with fewer than 30,000 or more than 120,000 public chains, plus five repertoires with anomalous nucleotide sharing, were excluded from co-occurrence clustering. The source is immuneACCESS, and TCRdb retained only in-frame sequences with V and J called. Part of the clones is not carried over; for the studies checked, unresolved V genes explain less than half of this, and the remainder is unexplained. V and J calls and clone size are as listed in that table; D and trimming were resolved from the DNA. Within this sample are almost 95,000 clones, with about two thirds of them counted one time only. The ten biggest clones cover 2.5% to 3% of the sample.

The study at large found these results: Most CMV-associated TCR beta chains appeared to be HLA-restricted in a later analysis, and the HLA associations seemed to be driven largely by CMV exposure. At a false discovery rate of 0.05, a later analysis linked under 20,000 TCR beta sequences to specific HLA alleles. A few of the identified cytomegalovirus-associated TCR beta chains were confirmed in vitro to be specific for cytomegalovirus antigens. In a later analysis, TCR association rates were found to vary across HLA loci, with the most associated TCRs seen for DRB1 alleles and the fewest for HLA-C alleles. Immune exposure information for the cohort was limited to CMV serostatus. In a later analysis, HLA-associated TCR beta chains were found to be more clonally expanded and to have lower generation probabilities than equally common non-associated chains. Assigning TCR associations to individual alleles was difficult when HLA alleles, especially DR and DQ, strongly co-occurred. According to a later genetic analysis, donors in an Asian-associated ancestry cluster had fewer N-insertions in productive TCRs than the approximately 700-donor mean. Because counts were too low, around 18 rarely observed V segments, including chromosome 9 orphons, were left out of the earlier analysis of 587 of the donors. Some IMGT-functional V segments, including TRBV6-2 and TRBV6-3, could not be told apart with the 87-base-pair reads, so those segments were excluded. Linkage disequilibrium might explain the correlated functional status among segregating V segments, but an unknown experimental factor could not be ruled out. Broadly in line with IMGT annotations, most TCR beta V segments showed up in productive rearrangements about 87% or about 30% of the time in an earlier analysis of a few hundred of the donors. It was suggested by the authors that the approach could potentially be generalized to other disease states and immunological phenotypes. In both the original and validation cohorts, the classifier was reported to diagnose cytomegalovirus status with high specificity and sensitivity. A total of 150 to 200 TCR beta chains were listed by the study as associated with cytomegalovirus. A cluster of highly shared sequence variants was judged likely to represent a technical artifact of the sequencing pipeline. A further reported finding was that TCR beta sequences accurately predicted the HLA-A and HLA-B alleles for most subjects in the first cohort. Most TCR sequences were observed very rarely across donors, whereas some public TCRs were present in many individuals. According to a later analysis, parvovirus B19, influenza, CMV and Epstein-Barr virus appeared linked to several top co-occurrence clusters. The presence/absence analyses assumed that sequencing depth was roughly uniform across donors, and that assumption may not be true. V-gene and J-gene trimming of TCR beta chains was associated with a missense DCLRE1C variant in a later genetic analysis, and the association was replicated in an independent cohort. HLA typing was unavailable for some donors at each locus, so association tests used only the typed subset. In this cohort, only TCR beta chains were sequenced, and detectable features were limited by the absence of alpha or paired-chain data.

The receptor chain draws on TRBV9 and TRBJ1-4, and TRBD1 aligns with 9 junction nucleotides. The TCR comes from a man over 45 in good health and CMV-seronegative. What was sequenced was PBMCs. Here the CDR3 is given as CASSLGQGGNEKLFF. The bases are TGTGCCAGCAGCTTGGGACAGGGAGGGAATGAAAAACTGTTTTTT.